The rows below give T cell receptor beta chains drawn from one sample of a study of T cell responses to AZD1222 COVID-19 vaccine. Some clones are missing from TCRdb's copy, which holds only in-frame ones; the method was immunoSEQ multiplex PCR. Seen here are around 91,000 clones, about 88% observed once, and the top ten hold approximately 21%. Sequences were derived from peripheral blood, sampled on day 0 of AZD1222 vaccination. Receptors originate from an adult in good health. Each CDR3 is given with its conserved first and last residue. The order of the fields is J gene, clone size, V gene, D gene, CDR3 protein, CDR3 DNA. The D gene is left open where the match is weak. Clone size appears in some rows only: once, few, many, or a class for an expanded clone.

>TRBJ1-5|.|TRBV7-8|.
CASTLLRDQPQHF
TGTGCCAGCACCTTACTGCGGGATCAGCCCCAGCATTTT
>TRBJ2-7|.|TRBV4-3|.
CASSQGPEGFYEQYF
TGCGCCAGCAGCCAAGGTCCCGAGGGTTTCTACGAGCAGTACTTC
>TRBJ2-1|.|TRBV6-5|.
CASSYGGAGGQNEQFF
TGTGCCAGCAGTTACGGGGGAGCCGGGGGCCAAAATGAGCAGTTCTTC
>TRBJ2-1|.|TRBV12-3/TRBV12-4|.
CASSLNYYNEQFF
TGTGCCAGCAGTTTAAACTACTACAATGAGCAGTTCTTC
>TRBJ2-1|.|TRBV11-2|.
CASSLAPGDGWNEQFF
TGTGCCAGCAGCTTAGCCCCCGGGGATGGATGGAATGAGCAGTTCTTC
>TRBJ1-2|.|TRBV6-2/TRBV6-3|.
CASSPRNYGYTF
TGTGCCAGCAGTCCCCGTAACTATGGCTACACCTTC
>TRBJ1-5|.|TRBV19|.
CASSNEGTGYNQPQHF
TGTGCCAGTAGTAACGAGGGCACCGGGTACAATCAGCCCCAGCATTTT
>TRBJ1-2|.|TRBV10-3|.
CAISESGQPWGYGYTF
TGTGCCATCAGTGAGTCTGGACAGCCGTGGGGCTATGGCTACACCTTC
>TRBJ1-2|.|TRBV5-1|TRBD1
CASSLGTGPNYGYTF
TGCGCCAGCAGCCTAGGGACAGGACCTAACTATGGCTACACCTTC
>TRBJ2-1|.|TRBV9|TRBD2
CASSVAGGPGNNEQFF
TGTGCCAGCAGCGTAGCGGGAGGGCCAGGAAACAATGAGCAGTTCTTC
>TRBJ1-5|.|TRBV6-5|.
CASSYGGNSNQPQHF
TGTGCCAGCAGTTACGGAGGGAATAGCAATCAGCCCCAGCATTTT
>TRBJ1-4|.|TRBV3-1/TRBV3-2|.
CASSQGVRTTNEKLFF
TGTGCCAGCAGCCAAGGGGTTAGGACAACTAATGAAAAACTGTTTTTT
>TRBJ2-1|.|TRBV5-5|.
CASSLARGEQFF
TGTGCCAGCAGCTTGGCCCGAGGCGAGCAGTTCTTC
>TRBJ2-6|.|TRBV5-4|.
CASSPGGSSGANVLTF
TGTGCCAGCAGCCCTGGGGGGTCCTCTGGGGCCAACGTCCTGACTTTC
>TRBJ1-6|few|TRBV6-5|.
CASRQGSRSPLHF
TGTGCCAGCAGGCAGGGGAGTCGATCACCCCTCCACTTT
>TRBJ1-2|.|TRBV15|.
CATSRDPDHYGYTF
TGTGCCACCAGCAGAGACCCAGACCACTATGGCTACACCTTC
>TRBJ2-4|.|TRBV7-2|.
CASSLAALSNIQYF
TGTGCCAGCAGCTTAGCAGCCCTATCGAACATTCAGTACTTC
>TRBJ1-4|.|TRBV6-4|.
CASSDLVQKLFF
TGTGCCAGCAGTGACTTGGTCCAAAAACTGTTTTTT
>TRBJ2-3|.|TRBV24-1|.
CATSDTDTDTQYF
TGTGCCACCAGTGATACAGACACAGATACGCAGTATTTT
>TRBJ2-1|.|TRBV5-8|TRBD1
CASSSQGALRDEQFF
TGTGCCAGCAGCTCCCAGGGGGCGTTGAGGGATGAGCAGTTCTTC
>TRBJ2-3|.|TRBV6-1|.
CASSEDKSTDTQYF
TGTGCCAGCAGTGAAGATAAAAGCACAGATACGCAGTATTTT
>TRBJ2-2|.|TRBV9|.
CASSVGLKPGELFF
TGTGCCAGCAGCGTTGGTCTCAAGCCCGGGGAGCTGTTTTTT
>TRBJ2-5|.|TRBV11-2|.
CASSSSPGEGRETQYF
TGTGCCAGCAGCTCCTCCCCAGGGGAGGGCCGGGAGACCCAGTACTTC
>TRBJ2-7|.|TRBV4-2|TRBD2
CASSLYTGLAYEQYF
TGTGCCAGCAGCCTGTATACGGGACTAGCCTACGAGCAGTACTTC
>TRBJ1-5|.|TRBV6-6|TRBD1
CAIWTGFAQPQHF
TGTGCCATCTGGACAGGGTTTGCTCAGCCCCAGCATTTT
>TRBJ2-7|.|TRBV7-7|.
CASPQGEGAYEQYF
TGTGCTAGCCCTCAGGGGGAGGGGGCCTACGAGCAGTACTTC
>TRBJ2-7|few|TRBV7-8|.
CASSLNRASEQYF
TGTGCCAGCAGCTTGAACAGGGCGTCCGAGCAGTACTTC
>TRBJ2-7|.|TRBV7-2|.
CASSLARGAPHEQYF
TGTGCCAGCAGCTTAGCAAGGGGTGCTCCACACGAGCAGTACTTC
>TRBJ2-6|.|TRBV7-8|TRBD1
CASSFGRTGRSGANVLTF
TGTGCCAGCAGCTTCGGAAGGACAGGCCGCTCTGGGGCCAACGTCCTGACTTTC
>TRBJ1-2|.|TRBV19|.
CASSIQMYGYTF
TGTGCCAGTAGTATACAGATGTATGGCTACACCTTC
>TRBJ2-1|once|TRBV6-2/TRBV6-3|.
CASSYPGNEQFF
TGTGCCAGCAGTTACCCCGGCAATGAGCAGTTCTTC
>TRBJ1-2|once|TRBV7-2|TRBD1
CASSRTGGPANYGYTF
TGTGCCAGCAGCAGGACAGGGGGCCCAGCTAACTATGGCTACACCTTC
>TRBJ1-3|once|TRBV19|.
CASSPSPGPGNTIYF
TGTGCCAGTAGTCCTAGCCCCGGGCCTGGAAACACCATATATTTT
>TRBJ2-5|.|TRBV27|TRBD1
CASSLVTGGGETQYF
TGTGCCAGCAGTTTAGTCACAGGGGGCGGAGAGACCCAGTACTTC
>TRBJ1-1|.|TRBV29-1|TRBD1
CSVVGPETGPKAFF
TGCAGCGTTGTCGGTCCTGAGACAGGGCCCAAAGCTTTCTTT
>TRBJ2-6|.|TRBV5-1|TRBD1
CASSRQGITGANVLTF
TGCGCCAGCAGCCGACAGGGGATTACTGGGGCCAACGTCCTGACTTTC
>TRBJ2-1|.|TRBV19|.
CASSREASLYNEQFF
TGTGCCAGTAGTAGGGAGGCGTCCCTTTACAATGAGCAGTTCTTC
>TRBJ2-1|.|TRBV19|TRBD2
CASKSVAGVDGNEQFF
TGTGCCAGTAAATCCGTGGCGGGGGTGGACGGCAATGAGCAGTTCTTC
>TRBJ1-5|.|TRBV6-5|.
CASSWTLSEPQHF
TGTGCCAGCAGTTGGACCCTTTCGGAGCCCCAGCATTTT
>TRBJ2-2|.|TRBV6-1|TRBD2
CASGVGGGLNTGELFF
TGTGCCAGCGGTGTGGGCGGGGGGCTGAACACCGGGGAGCTGTTTTTT
>TRBJ1-6|.|TRBV25-1|.
CASTEGRFNSPLHF
TGTGCCAGCACCGAGGGGAGGTTTAATTCACCCCTCCACTTT
>TRBJ1-3|.|TRBV21-1|.
CASSKGGRVNGNTIYF
TGTGCCAGCAGCAAAGGAGGCAGGGTGAATGGAAACACCATATATTTT
>TRBJ2-7|.|TRBV12-3/TRBV12-4|TRBD2
CASNLGLAGGTHF
TGTGCCAGCAACCTGGGACTAGCGGGAGGGACGCACTTC
>TRBJ2-2|few|TRBV4-2|TRBD2
CASSQVSTSGAGELFF
TGTGCCAGCAGCCAAGTATCGACTAGCGGGGCCGGGGAGCTGTTTTTT
>TRBJ2-2|.|TRBV7-8|.
CASSSARDSHPTGELFF
TGTGCCAGCAGCTCGGCCCGGGACTCCCACCCCACCGGGGAGCTGTTTTTT
>TRBJ1-2|.|TRBV4-2|.
CASSPSGSFQNYGYTF
TGTGCCAGCAGCCCTTCCGGGTCTTTCCAAAACTATGGCTACACCTTC